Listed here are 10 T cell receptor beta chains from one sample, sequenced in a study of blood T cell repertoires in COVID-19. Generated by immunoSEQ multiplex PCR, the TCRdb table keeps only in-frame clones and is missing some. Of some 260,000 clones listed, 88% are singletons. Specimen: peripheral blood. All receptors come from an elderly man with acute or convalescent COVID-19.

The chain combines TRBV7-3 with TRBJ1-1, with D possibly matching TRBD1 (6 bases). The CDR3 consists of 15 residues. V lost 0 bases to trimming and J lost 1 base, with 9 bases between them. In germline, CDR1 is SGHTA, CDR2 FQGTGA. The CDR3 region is CASSLTGTPNTEAFF. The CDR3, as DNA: TGTGCCAGCAGCTTAACAGGGACACCGAACACTGAAGCTTTCTTT.

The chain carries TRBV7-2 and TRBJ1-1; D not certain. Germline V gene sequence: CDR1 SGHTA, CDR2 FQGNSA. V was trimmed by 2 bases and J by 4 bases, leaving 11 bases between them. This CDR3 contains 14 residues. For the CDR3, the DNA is TGTGCCAGCAGCTTAATTGGTGATAGCACTGAAGCTTTCTTT. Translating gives CASSLIGDSTEAFF. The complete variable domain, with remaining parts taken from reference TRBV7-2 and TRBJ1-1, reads GAGVSQSPSNKVTEKGKDVELRCDPISGHTALYWYRQSLGQGLEFLIYFQGNSAPDKSGLPSDRFSAERTGGSVSTLTIQRTQQEDSAVYLCASSLIGDSTEAFFGQGTRLTVV.

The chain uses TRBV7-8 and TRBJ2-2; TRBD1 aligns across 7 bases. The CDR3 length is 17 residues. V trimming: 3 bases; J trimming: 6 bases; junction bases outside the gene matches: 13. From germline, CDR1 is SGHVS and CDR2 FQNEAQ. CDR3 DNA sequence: TGTGCCAGCAGCTTTAGCATGGCAGGGGGACGTTCCGGGGAGCTGTTTTTT. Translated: CASSFSMAGGRSGELFF.

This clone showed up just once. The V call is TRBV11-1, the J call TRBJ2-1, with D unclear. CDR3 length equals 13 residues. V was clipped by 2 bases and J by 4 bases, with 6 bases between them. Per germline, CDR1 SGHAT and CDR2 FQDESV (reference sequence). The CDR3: CASSLPFYNEQFF. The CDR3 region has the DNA TGTGCCAGCAGCTTACCCTTTTACAATGAGCAGTTCTTC.

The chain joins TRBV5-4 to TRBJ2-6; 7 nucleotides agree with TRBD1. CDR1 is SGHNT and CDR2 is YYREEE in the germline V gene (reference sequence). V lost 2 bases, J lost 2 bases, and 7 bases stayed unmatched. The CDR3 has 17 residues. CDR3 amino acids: CASSLGGIVPGANVLTF. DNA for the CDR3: TGTGCCAGCAGCTTAGGGGGCATAGTGCCTGGGGCCAACGTCCTGACTTTC.

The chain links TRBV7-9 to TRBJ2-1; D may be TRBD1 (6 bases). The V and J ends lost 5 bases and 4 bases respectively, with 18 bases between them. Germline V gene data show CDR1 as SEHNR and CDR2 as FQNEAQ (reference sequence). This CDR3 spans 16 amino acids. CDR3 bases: TGTGCCAGCAGCGCCCCTCCGACAGGAGGATACAATGAGCAGTTCTTC. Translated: CASSAPPTGGYNEQFF.

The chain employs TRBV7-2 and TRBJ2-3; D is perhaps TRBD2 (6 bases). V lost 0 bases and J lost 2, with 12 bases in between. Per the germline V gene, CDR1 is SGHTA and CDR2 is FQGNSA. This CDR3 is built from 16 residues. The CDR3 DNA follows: TGTGCCAGCAGCTTAGCGGGACTCCCTGACACAGATACGCAGTATTTT. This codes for CASSLAGLPDTDTQYF.

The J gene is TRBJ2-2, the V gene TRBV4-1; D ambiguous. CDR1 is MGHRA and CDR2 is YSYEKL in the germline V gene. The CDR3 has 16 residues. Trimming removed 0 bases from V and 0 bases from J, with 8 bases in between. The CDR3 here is CASSQDQATNTGELFF. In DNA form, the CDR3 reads TGCGCCAGCAGCCAAGATCAGGCCACGAACACCGGGGAGCTGTTTTTT.

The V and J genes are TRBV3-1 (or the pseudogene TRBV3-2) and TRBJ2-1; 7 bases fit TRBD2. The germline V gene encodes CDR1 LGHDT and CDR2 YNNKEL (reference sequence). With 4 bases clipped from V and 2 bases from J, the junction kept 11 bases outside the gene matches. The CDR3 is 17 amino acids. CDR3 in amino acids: CASSPGNLAAPYNEQFF. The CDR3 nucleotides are TGTGCCAGCAGCCCAGGAAACCTAGCGGCTCCCTACAATGAGCAGTTCTTC.

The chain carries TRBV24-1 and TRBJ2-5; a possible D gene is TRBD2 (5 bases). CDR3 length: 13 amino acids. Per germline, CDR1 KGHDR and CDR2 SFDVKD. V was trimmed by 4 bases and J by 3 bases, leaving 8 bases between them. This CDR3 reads CATSEPGEETQYF. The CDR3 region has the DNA TGTGCCACCAGTGAGCCCGGGGAAGAGACCCAGTACTTC.